Below, 19 T cell receptor beta chains from the same sample are listed, as sequenced in a study of cytomegalovirus exposure and HLA in healthy donors. The primer mix had 60 Vbeta and 13 Jbeta primers. The data were produced by immunoSEQ multiplex PCR, yet TCRdb's version contains in-frame clones alone and is incomplete. The sample holds over 150,000 clones, 74% seen once. The sample taken for sequencing was PBMCs. The receptors were sampled from a woman aged 25 to 39 in good health and CMV-seropositive.

The V call is TRBV6-5, the J call TRBJ2-5, with D possibly matching TRBD1 (6 bases). Trimming left V 6 bases short and J 12 bases short, with 14 bases between. Germline V gene lookup returns CDR1 MNHEY and CDR2 SVGAGI. The CDR3 runs to 11 residues. CDR3 loop: CASSDRLMEYF. The CDR3 nucleotides read TGTGCCAGCAGCGACAGGCTTATGGAGTACTTC.

This clone appeared a single time. This chain uses TRBV11-2 with TRBJ2-7, with D maybe TRBD2 (6 bases). Trimming took 1 base from V and 5 from J, leaving 15 bases between them. CDR3 size: 15 residues. Looked up from germline, CDR1 is SGHAT and CDR2 is FQNNGV. Here the CDR3 reads CASSLGASDGNEQYF. The CDR3 DNA reads TGTGCCAGCAGCTTAGGAGCTAGCGACGGAAACGAGCAGTACTTC.

The chain couples TRBV7-2 to TRBJ2-7; 12 nucleotides align to TRBD2. In germline, CDR1 is SGHTA, CDR2 FQGNSA. J gave up 6 bases and V 5 bases, and 8 bases lay outside the gene matches. The CDR3 covers 15 residues. This chain's CDR3 is CASSLGTSGLGEQYF. CDR3 bases: TGTGCCAGCAGCCTAGGGACTAGCGGGTTGGGCGAGCAGTACTTC.

This clone was detected a few times. The rearrangement joins TRBV27 to TRBJ1-1, with D perhaps TRBD1 (6 bases). This CDR3 has 17 amino acids. Germline lookup yields CDR1 MNHEY and CDR2 SMNVEV (reference sequence). Trimming cost V 3 bases and J 1 base, with 18 bases left between them. CDR3 loop: CASSFAGVPLANTEAFF. CDR3 coding DNA: TGTGCCAGCAGTTTCGCAGGGGTTCCTTTAGCGAACACTGAAGCTTTCTTT.

The rearrangement uses TRBV6-5 and TRBJ2-7, with 9 positions matching TRBD2. The CDR3 runs 13 residues. Germline V gene data show CDR1 as MNHEY and CDR2 as SVGAGI. The V gene end was trimmed by 6 bases and the J gene end by 1 base; junction bases not matched to a gene: 1. The CDR3: CASRTSGSYEQYF. CDR3 coding DNA: TGTGCCAGCAGGACTAGCGGATCCTACGAGCAGTACTTC.

This chain joins TRBV6-1 and TRBJ2-7; TRBD2 aligns across 9 bases. V lost 4 bases, J lost 6 bases, and 13 bases stayed unmatched. Germline V gene sequence: CDR1 MNHNS, CDR2 SASEGT. CDR3 length: 16 amino acids. Here the CDR3 reads CASSVPLGLAISEQYF. The CDR3, as DNA: TGTGCCAGCAGTGTTCCTCTTGGACTAGCGATATCCGAGCAGTACTTC.

Turning to this clone: Other DNA sequences in the same sample also yield this CDR3. The chain uses TRBV28 and TRBJ2-3; 11 bases match TRBD2. V dropped 4 bases and J dropped 5; count of bases not matched to a gene: 14. CDR1 is MDHEN, CDR2 SYDVKM, per germline. The CDR3 runs to 18 residues. For the CDR3, the DNA is TGTGCCAGCAGTTCCGATATCCTATCTAGCGGGAGGAGAGATACGCAGTATTTT. Translating it yields CASSSDILSSGRRDTQYF.

The chain employs TRBV28 and TRBJ2-3; TRBD2 might be the D (6 bases). This CDR3 has 16 amino acids. Germline V gene lookup returns CDR1 MDHEN and CDR2 SYDVKM. The V gene lost 2 bases and the J gene lost 10 bases, with 22 bases spanning the gap. This chain's CDR3 is CASSLAAAGPRESQYF. Written as DNA, the CDR3 is TGTGCCAGCAGTTTAGCTGCTGCCGGGCCTCGGGAGTCGCAGTATTTT.

The chain employs TRBV28 and TRBJ2-1; a possible D gene is TRBD1 (7 bases). The CDR3 has 15 amino acids. From germline, CDR1 is MDHEN and CDR2 SYDVKM. Trimming pared 8 bases from V and 7 bases from J, leaving 21 bases between. DNA for the CDR3: TGTGCCAGCTACTTCTCAGGGGGGCGTAGAAATGAGCAGTTCTTC. Its translation: CASYFSGGRRNEQFF.

The chain couples TRBV27 to TRBJ2-5; D remains ambiguous. The V gene lost 8 bases and the J gene lost 2 bases, with 6 bases spanning the gap. There are 11 residues in the CDR3. Germline values: CDR1 MNHEY, CDR2 SMNVEV (reference sequence). As DNA, the CDR3 is TGTGCCAGCTCTCTTCAAGAGACCCAGTACTTC. Amino acid sequence: CASSLQETQYF.

In this sample, this clone turned up a few times. V usage is TRBV7-8 and J usage is TRBJ2-3; 8 bases fit TRBD2. Germline CDR1 SGHVS, CDR2 FQNEAQ. With V trimmed by 1 base and J by 3 bases, 6 bases remained unmatched. The CDR3 loop spans 16 amino acids. CDR3 nucleotide sequence: TGTGCCAGCAGCTTAGTGGCGGGGGGAAATACAGATACGCAGTATTTT. The encoded protein is CASSLVAGGNTDTQYF. Combining the CDR3 with reference TRBV7-8 and TRBJ2-3 gives the whole variable domain GAGVSQSPRYKVAKRGQDVALRCDPISGHVSLFWYQQALGQGPEFLTYFQNEAQLDKSGLPSDRFFAERPEGSVSTLKIQRTQQEDSAVYLCASSLVAGGNTDTQYFGPGTRLTVL.

The DNA for the CDR3 is TGTGCCAGCTCCCCCCGTCGGGACACCTACGAGCAGTACTTC. Translating gives CASSPRRDTYEQYF. The chain joins TRBV18 to TRBJ2-7; a possible D gene is TRBD1 (6 bases). Trimming removed 6 bases at V and 2 bases at J, with 14 bases between. Germline V gene sequence: CDR1 KGHSH, CDR2 LQKENI. The CDR3 runs to 14 residues.

The V and J genes are TRBV15 and TRBJ1-1; D is unresolved. Trimming took 0 bases from V and 0 from J, leaving 5 bases between them. This CDR3 region has 14 residues. Germline V gives CDR1 LNHNV, CDR2 YYDKDF (reference sequence). The CDR3 DNA reads TGTGCCACCAGCAGAGAGCAGATGAACACTGAAGCTTTCTTT. Protein: CATSREQMNTEAFF.

V usage is TRBV5-1 and J usage is TRBJ1-1; 7 nucleotides align to TRBD1. The germline gives CDR1 SGHRS, CDR2 YFSETQ. J gave up 4 bases and V 2 bases, and 11 bases lay outside the gene matches. The CDR3 is made up of 16 amino acids. The CDR3 nucleotides read TGCGCCAGCAGCTTAAGGGACAGTAGGTTGGGCACTGAAGCTTTCTTT. Amino acids: CASSLRDSRLGTEAFF. Full variable domain (outside the CDR3, taken from reference TRBV5-1 and TRBJ1-1): KAGVTQTPRYLIKTRGQQVTLSCSPISGHRSVSWYQQTPGQGLQFLFEYFSETQRNKGNFPGRFSGRQFSNSRSEMNVSTLELGDSALYLCASSLRDSRLGTEAFFGQGTRLTVV.

V and J are TRBV19 and TRBJ2-1, with D perhaps TRBD1 (5 bases). The germline V gene encodes CDR1 LNHDA and CDR2 SQIVND (reference sequence). The CDR3 consists of 14 residues. The V and J ends lost 7 bases and 6 bases respectively, with 16 bases between them. The CDR3 DNA is TGTGCCAGTAACCCTAGAAAGGGGTCCAATGAGCAGTTCTTC. This translates into CASNPRKGSNEQFF. The variable domain in full, with the rest retrieved from reference TRBV19 and TRBJ2-1, is DGGITQSPKYLFRKEGQNVTLSCEQNLNHDAMYWYRQDPGQGLRLIYYSQIVNDFQKGDIAEGYSVSREKKESFPLTVTSAQKNPTAFYLCASNPRKGSNEQFFGPGTRLTVL.

The genes are TRBV6-5 and TRBJ2-7; 9 nucleotides line up with TRBD1. The CDR3 length is 15 residues. V gave up 5 bases and J gave up 4 bases; unmatched junction bases: 9. Per the germline V gene, CDR1 is MNHEY and CDR2 is SVGAGI. The CDR3 DNA follows: TGTGCCAGCAGTAAACCGGGACAGGGCGGATACGAGCAGTACTTC. It codes for CASSKPGQGGYEQYF.

V gene TRBV5-1 combines with J gene TRBJ2-1; D call uncertain. This CDR3 is 13 amino acids long. From germline, CDR1 is SGHRS and CDR2 YFSETQ. The V gene lost 4 bases and the J gene lost 5 bases, with 10 bases spanning the gap. CDR3 amino acids: CASSIGSNNEQFF. The CDR3 nucleotides read TGCGCCAGCAGCATCGGGTCGAACAATGAGCAGTTCTTC. Full variable domain (outside the CDR3, taken from reference TRBV5-1 and TRBJ2-1): KAGVTQTPRYLIKTRGQQVTLSCSPISGHRSVSWYQQTPGQGLQFLFEYFSETQRNKGNFPGRFSGRQFSNSRSEMNVSTLELGDSALYLCASSIGSNNEQFFGPGTRLTVL.

The chain carries TRBV6-5 and TRBJ2-5; TRBD1 matches at 7 bases. The J call is doubtful: the DNA matches TRBJ2-7 better. The CDR3 covers 15 residues. Germline lookup yields CDR1 MNHEY and CDR2 SVGAGI. Written as DNA, the CDR3 is TGTGCCAGCAGTGGAACAGGGGCACGTACCTACGAGCAGTACTTC. As protein: CASSGTGARTYEQYF.

The V gene is TRBV28, the J gene TRBJ2-5; D uncertain. Germline lookup yields CDR1 MDHEN and CDR2 SYDVKM. The V end lost 2 bases, the J end lost 2 bases, and 6 bases lay between the germline ends. The CDR3 sequence is 13 residues long. CDR3 protein: CASSLSRQETQYF. Here the CDR3 DNA reads TGTGCCAGCAGTTTAAGTAGACAAGAGACCCAGTACTTC.